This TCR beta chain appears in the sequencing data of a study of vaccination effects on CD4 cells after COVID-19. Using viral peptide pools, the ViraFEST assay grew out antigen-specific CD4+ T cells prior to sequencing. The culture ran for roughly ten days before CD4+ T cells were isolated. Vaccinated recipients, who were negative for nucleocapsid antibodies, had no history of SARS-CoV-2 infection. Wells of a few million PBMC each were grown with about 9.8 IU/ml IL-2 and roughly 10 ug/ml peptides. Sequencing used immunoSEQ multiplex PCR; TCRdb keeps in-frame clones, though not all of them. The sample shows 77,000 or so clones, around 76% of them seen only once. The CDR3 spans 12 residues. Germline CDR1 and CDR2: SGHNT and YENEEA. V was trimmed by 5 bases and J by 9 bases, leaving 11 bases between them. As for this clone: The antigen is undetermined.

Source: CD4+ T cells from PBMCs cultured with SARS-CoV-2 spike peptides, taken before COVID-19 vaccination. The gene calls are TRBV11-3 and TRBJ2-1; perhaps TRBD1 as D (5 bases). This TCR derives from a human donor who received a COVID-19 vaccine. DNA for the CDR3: TGTGCCAGCAGCCGGAGACAGTCTGAGCAGTTCTTC. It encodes CASSRRQSEQFF.